This TCR beta chain was profiled in a study of CD8 T cells in ankylosing spondylitis. Findings of the study overall: Roughly eight highly homologous variants made up a TCR beta motif that seemed to typify ankylosing spondylitis blood.

V was shortened by 5 bases and J by 0 bases, with 8 bases between the two germline ends. In germline, CDR1 is DFQATT, CDR2 SNEGSKA (reference sequence). CDR3 length equals 13 residues. A quantitative 5'-RACE method, one with molecular barcodes, was used to make TCR beta libraries. TCRdb reprocessed the 5' RACE reads via MiXCR and lists one record per CDR3 protein. The sample yields hundreds of thousands of distinct CDR3 sequences, around 18% seen once. This clonotype has ten or more counts. Its antigen is as yet unknown. This TCR came from a male donor with ankylosing spondylitis or in good health (not recorded which). J is TRBJ1-3 and V is TRBV20-1; D perhaps matches TRBD1 (5 bases). The sample taken for sequencing was blood, either unsorted or a sorted T cell fraction (not recorded which). CDR3 in amino acids: CSAPGHSGNTIYF. For the CDR3, the DNA is TGCAGTGCTCCCGGACACTCTGGAAACACCATATATTTT.